Listed below are T cell receptor beta chains from one sample, sequenced in a study of T-cell reconstitution after alpha-beta-depleted transplantation in children. One entry per CDR3 protein results from TCRdb running MiXCR on the PCR reads. The sample carries roughly 300,000 distinct CDR3 sequences, around a tenth recorded once. The specimen comprised peripheral blood, sampled 180 days after TCRalphabeta/CD19-depleted stem cell transplant. The receptors here all came from a male patient between 2 and 10 years old who had a stem cell transplant for chronic granulomatous disease, so the T cells may come from the graft donor. Both conserved end residues are part of each CDR3. D genes are given only for firm matches. Clone size is not always given. Where it is, it says once, few, many or a class for expanded clones.

>TRBV11-2|many|TRBJ2-5|NA|13
CASSWDLRETQYF
TGTGCCAGCAGCTGGGACCTCCGAGAGACCCAGTACTTC
>TRBV3-1|NA|TRBJ1-2|NA|15
CASSQDVFRNYGYTF
TGTGCCAGCAGCCAAGATGTTTTCCGTAACTATGGCTACACCTTC
>TRBV7-2|many|TRBJ2-1|NA|16
CASSLVRGPSYNEQFF
TGTGCCAGCAGCTTAGTACGGGGACCCTCCTACAATGAGCAGTTCTTC
>TRBV4-3|many|TRBJ2-7|TRBD2|17
CASSQSWTSGLPYEQYF
TGCGCCAGCAGCCAATCTTGGACTAGCGGGCTTCCCTACGAGCAGTACTTC
>TRBV6-1|many|TRBJ2-7|TRBD2|14
CASNPLAGVYEQYF
TGTGCCAGCAACCCGCTAGCGGGAGTCTACGAGCAGTACTTC
>TRBV7-9|many|TRBJ2-5|TRBD2|17
CASSFLRTSGYQETQYF
TGTGCCAGCAGCTTTCTAAGGACTAGCGGATACCAAGAGACCCAGTACTTC
>TRBV12-3/TRBV12-4|many|TRBJ2-7|NA|13
CASSQGPTYEQYF
TGTGCCTCTAGCCAGGGGCCTACCTACGAGCAGTACTTC
>TRBV5-1|many|TRBJ2-7|TRBD2|12
CASTSGSYEQYF
TGCGCCAGTACTAGCGGGAGTTACGAGCAGTACTTC
>TRBV11-2|many|TRBJ2-6|TRBD2|17
CASSLMGGGTGANVLTF
TGTGCCAGCAGCCTCATGGGGGGGGGAACTGGGGCCAACGTCCTGACTTTC
>TRBV12-3/TRBV12-4|many|TRBJ1-2|NA|13
CASSFGQEVHYTF
TGTGCCAGCAGTTTCGGGCAGGAGGTCCACTACACCTTC
>TRBV20-1|NA|TRBJ1-5|NA|12
CSARPVNQPQHF
TGCAGTGCTAGGCCAGTTAATCAGCCCCAGCATTTT
>TRBV7-9|many|TRBJ2-2|NA|14
CASSQSRDTGELFF
TGTGCCAGCAGCCAAAGCAGGGACACCGGGGAGCTGTTTTTT
>TRBV29-1|many|TRBJ2-7|NA|15
CSVEEVGGPIGEQYF
TGCAGCGTTGAAGAAGTAGGGGGGCCCATTGGCGAGCAGTACTTC
>TRBV29-1|many|TRBJ1-2|TRBD1|16
CSVVMEGQGRNYGYTF
TGCAGCGTTGTGATGGAGGGACAGGGGCGAAACTATGGCTACACCTTC
>TRBV5-5|many|TRBJ1-5|NA|17
CASSIGNAGSLGQPQHF
TGTGCCAGCAGCATTGGGAACGCCGGGAGTCTCGGGCAGCCCCAGCATTTT
>TRBV14|few|TRBJ2-2|NA|16
CASSQEVTANTGELFF
TGTGCCAGCAGCCAAGAGGTGACAGCGAACACCGGGGAGCTGTTTTTT
>TRBV28|many|TRBJ2-5|NA|14
CASRLAVPSETQYF
TGTGCCAGCAGGTTAGCGGTCCCTTCTGAGACCCAGTACTTC
>TRBV20-1|many|TRBJ2-7|TRBD2|15
CSANPSGRADYEQYF
TGCAGTGCTAACCCCAGCGGGAGGGCCGATTACGAGCAGTACTTC
>TRBV10-3|few|TRBJ2-7|NA|12
CAINPGSAEQYF
TGTGCCATCAATCCAGGGTCCGCCGAGCAGTACTTC
>TRBV9|many|TRBJ2-5|NA|14
CASSVMATQETQYF
TGTGCCAGCAGCGTCATGGCGACCCAAGAGACCCAGTACTTC
>TRBV19|many|TRBJ2-1|NA|15
CASSIALWRAYEQFF
TGTGCCAGTAGTATAGCTCTGTGGAGGGCGTATGAGCAGTTCTTC
>TRBV27|few|TRBJ1-1|NA|15
CASSSGPPASTEAFF
TGTGCCAGCAGTTCGGGCCCGCCCGCCTCCACTGAAGCTTTCTTT
>TRBV7-6|many|TRBJ2-5|TRBD2|18
CASSLIRVAGGIGETQYF
TGTGCCAGCAGCTTAATTAGAGTAGCGGGGGGAATCGGAGAGACCCAGTACTTC
>TRBV10-1|many|TRBJ2-1|NA|13
CASSGKAYNEQFF
TGCGCCAGCAGTGGGAAAGCCTACAATGAGCAGTTCTTC
>TRBV5-6|many|TRBJ2-4|NA|14
CASSPRTVGNIQYF
TGTGCCAGCAGCCCTCGGACAGTGGGTAACATTCAGTACTTC
>TRBV5-1|many|TRBJ2-7|TRBD1|18
CASSFFAPPGQRGHEQYF
TGCGCCAGCAGCTTTTTCGCCCCACCGGGACAGAGGGGCCACGAGCAGTACTTC
>TRBV24-1|many|TRBJ2-1|TRBD1|19
CATSEGGGAGGPFYNEQFF
TGTGCCACCAGTGAAGGGGGCGGTGCAGGAGGTCCCTTTTACAATGAGCAGTTCTTC
>TRBV29-1|many|TRBJ2-7|NA|12
CSVAGTEGEQYF
TGCAGCGTTGCGGGAACGGAAGGCGAGCAGTACTTC
>TRBV5-6|many|TRBJ1-2|NA|15
CASSLIAERNYGYTF
TGTGCCAGCAGCTTGATCGCGGAACGAAACTATGGCTACACCTTC
>TRBV12-3/TRBV12-4|many|TRBJ1-6|NA|14
CASSTHWGPSPLHF
TGTGCCAGCAGTACTCATTGGGGCCCTTCACCCCTCCACTTT
>TRBV20-1|many|TRBJ2-5|NA|16
CSARDNPGILQGTQYF
TGCAGTGCTAGAGATAATCCAGGGATCCTCCAAGGGACCCAGTACTTC
>TRBV29-1|many|TRBJ2-1|TRBD2|14
CSARGTSDYNEQFF
TGCAGCGCGCGCGGGACTAGCGATTACAATGAGCAGTTCTTC
>TRBV28|many|TRBJ2-1|NA|13
CASSLSRFNEQFF
TGTGCCAGCAGTTTATCCCGTTTCAATGAGCAGTTCTTC
>TRBV6-1|many|TRBJ2-5|NA|13
CASRLGGMETQYF
TGTGCCAGCAGGCTGGGGGGCATGGAGACCCAGTACTTC
>TRBV30|NA|TRBJ2-7|NA|15
CAWSVTGGSRYEQYF
TGTGCCTGGAGTGTTACTGGAGGGAGTAGGTACGAGCAGTACTTC
>TRBV28|many|TRBJ1-5|NA|13
CASTLRDLKPQHF
TGTGCCAGCACCCTAAGGGATCTAAAGCCCCAGCATTTT
>TRBV7-3|many|TRBJ2-1|NA|13
CASSLGLWDEQFF
TGTGCCAGCAGCCTAGGGCTTTGGGACGAGCAGTTCTTC
>TRBV5-6|many|TRBJ1-2|TRBD1|13
CASSSDRGYGYTF
TGTGCCAGCAGCTCGGACAGGGGCTATGGCTACACCTTC
>TRBV7-9|NA|TRBJ2-1|NA|16
CASSVTRGAWNNEQFF
TGTGCCAGCAGCGTAACACGGGGGGCCTGGAACAATGAGCAGTTCTTC
>TRBV7-2|many|TRBJ1-6|NA|14
CASSLGSYNSPLHF
TGTGCCAGTAGTTTGGGTTCCTATAATTCACCCCTCCACTTT
>TRBV14|NA|TRBJ2-2|NA|14
CASSQDLSTGELFF
TGTGCCAGCAGCCAAGATTTAAGTACCGGGGAGCTGTTTTTT
>TRBV12-3/TRBV12-4|many|TRBJ1-5|NA|14
CASSLGGVNQPQHF
TGTGCCAGCAGTTTGGGGGGTGTCAATCAGCCCCAGCATTTT
>TRBV25-1|many|TRBJ2-4|TRBD1|17
CASSVSGTGGSWNIQYF
TGTGCCAGCAGCGTCTCCGGGACAGGGGGGTCATGGAACATTCAGTACTTC
>TRBV6-2/TRBV6-3|many|TRBJ1-5|NA|13
CASSTDHYQPQHF
TGTGCCAGCAGTACAGATCATTATCAGCCCCAGCATTTT
>TRBV5-6|many|TRBJ2-3|NA|13
CASSLLSGNPVDF
TGTGCCAGCAGCCTCTTGTCGGGGAATCCCGTTGATTTT
>TRBV7-3|many|TRBJ2-3|NA|16
CASSFRGDSITDTQYF
TGTGCCAGCAGCTTTCGAGGAGATTCAATTACAGATACGCAGTATTTT
>TRBV27|many|TRBJ2-1|TRBD2|14
CASSGLAVGNEQFF
TGTGCCAGCAGCGGACTAGCGGTGGGTAATGAGCAGTTCTTC
>TRBV30|few|TRBJ2-1|TRBD1|15
CAWTEGQGDYNEQFF
TGTGCCTGGACCGAAGGACAGGGGGACTACAATGAGCAGTTCTTC